Listed below are T cell receptor beta chains from one sample, sequenced in a study of shared clonotypes between healthy human individuals. This table comes from immunoSEQ multiplex PCR, and its TCRdb copy is limited to in-frame clones, with some not included. The table records about 2.1 million clones, 93% of them present only once. Specimen: naive CD8+ T cells from PBMCs. Every receptor here comes from a man younger than 30 in good health. Some clones in this sample may be carry-over from other donors' samples. CDR3s include the opening cysteine and the closing phenylalanine or tryptophan.

V	J	CDR3
TRBV19	TRBJ1-5	CASSAPPGTGGKQPQHF
TRBV7-8	TRBJ2-7	CASSPNLGQYF
TRBV4-3	TRBJ2-1	CASSQGTGYNEQFF
TRBV7-9	TRBJ2-1	CASSPWTSGSLTVGEQFF
TRBV6-1	TRBJ2-2	CATPRAVNTGELFF
TRBV27	TRBJ2-5	CASRTTEGPTPQETQYF
TRBV19	TRBJ2-6	CASRSVDANVLTF
TRBV19	TRBJ2-1	CASSTLAGGHNEQFF
TRBV4-3	TRBJ2-7	CASSQEDRYYEQYF
TRBV7-9	TRBJ2-7	CASSLSALEQYF
TRBV6-6	TRBJ2-2	CASRSEREVAGELFF
TRBV4-3	TRBJ1-5	CASSQDLIGQPQHF
TRBV27	TRBJ1-1	CASSLRGRAFEAFF
TRBV27	TRBJ2-1	CASSFHGLADYNEQFF
TRBV4-3	TRBJ2-7	CASSKESGRVYEQYF
TRBV14	TRBJ1-1	CASSRRSGGAFF
TRBV10-1	TRBJ2-1	CASSERENPDEQFF
TRBV10-3	TRBJ2-2	CAISNKGGTGELFF
TRBV6-1	TRBJ2-7	CASSELGSSYEQYF
TRBV27	TRBJ1-2	CASSPIEDYGYTF